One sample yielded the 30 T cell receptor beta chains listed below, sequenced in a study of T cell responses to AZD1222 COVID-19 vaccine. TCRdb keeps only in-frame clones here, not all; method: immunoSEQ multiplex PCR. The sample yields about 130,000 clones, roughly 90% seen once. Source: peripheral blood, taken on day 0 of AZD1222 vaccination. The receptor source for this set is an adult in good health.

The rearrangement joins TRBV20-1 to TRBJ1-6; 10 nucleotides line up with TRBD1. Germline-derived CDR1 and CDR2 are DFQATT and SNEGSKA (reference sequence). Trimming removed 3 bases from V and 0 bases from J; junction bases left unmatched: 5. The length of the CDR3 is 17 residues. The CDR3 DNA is TGCAGTGCTAGTAGGGACAGGGGAGGCTCCTATAATTCACCCCTCCACTTT. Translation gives CSASRDRGGSYNSPLHF.

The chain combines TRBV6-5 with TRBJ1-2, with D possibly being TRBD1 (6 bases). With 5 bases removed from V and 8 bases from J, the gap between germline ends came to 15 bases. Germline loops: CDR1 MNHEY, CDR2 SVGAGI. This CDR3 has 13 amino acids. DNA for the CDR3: TGTGCCAGCAGTCTCCTGGGGGCAGGGGGCTACACCTTC. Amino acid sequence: CASSLLGAGGYTF.

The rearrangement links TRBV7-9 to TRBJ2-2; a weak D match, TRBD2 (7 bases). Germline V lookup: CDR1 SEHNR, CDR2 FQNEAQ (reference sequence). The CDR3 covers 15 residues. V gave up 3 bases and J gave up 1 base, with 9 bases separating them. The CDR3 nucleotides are TGTGCCAGCAGCTTCGGGGGGCTGAACACCGGGGAGCTGTTTTTT. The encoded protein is CASSFGGLNTGELFF.

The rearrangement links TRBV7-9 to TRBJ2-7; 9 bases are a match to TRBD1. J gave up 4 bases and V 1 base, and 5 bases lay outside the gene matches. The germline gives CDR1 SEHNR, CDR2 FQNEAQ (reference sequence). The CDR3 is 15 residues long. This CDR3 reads CASSLVGTGRYEQYF. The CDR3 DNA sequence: TGTGCCAGCAGCTTAGTAGGGACAGGGAGGTACGAGCAGTACTTC.

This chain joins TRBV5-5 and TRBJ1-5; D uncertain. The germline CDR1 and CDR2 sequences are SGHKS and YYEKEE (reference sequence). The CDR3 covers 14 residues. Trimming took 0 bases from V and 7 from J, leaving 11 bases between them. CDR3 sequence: CASSLVGVGQPQHF. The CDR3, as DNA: TGTGCCAGCAGCTTGGTCGGGGTAGGGCAGCCCCAGCATTTT. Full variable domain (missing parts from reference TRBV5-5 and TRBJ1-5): DAGVTQSPTHLIKTRGQQVTLRCSPISGHKSVSWYQQVLGQGPQFIFQYYEKEERGRGNFPDRFSARQFPNYSSELNVNALLLGDSALYLCASSLVGVGQPQHFGDGTRLSIL.

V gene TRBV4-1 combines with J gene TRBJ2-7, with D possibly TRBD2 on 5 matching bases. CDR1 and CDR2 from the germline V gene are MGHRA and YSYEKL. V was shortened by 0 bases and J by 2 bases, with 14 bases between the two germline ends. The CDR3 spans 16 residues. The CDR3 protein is CASSQDEVQTTYEQYF. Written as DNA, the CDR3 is TGCGCCAGCAGCCAAGATGAGGTACAGACTACCTACGAGCAGTACTTC.

CDR3 protein: CSVVPGNANTGELFF. CDR3 bases: TGCAGCGTTGTGCCGGGGAACGCGAACACCGGGGAGCTGTTTTTT. The V and J genes are TRBV29-1 and TRBJ2-2, with D possibly being TRBD2 (5 bases). Germline V CDR1 and CDR2: SQVTM, ANQGSEA. V was pared by 4 bases and J by 0 bases, with 12 bases between. CDR3 size: 15 residues.

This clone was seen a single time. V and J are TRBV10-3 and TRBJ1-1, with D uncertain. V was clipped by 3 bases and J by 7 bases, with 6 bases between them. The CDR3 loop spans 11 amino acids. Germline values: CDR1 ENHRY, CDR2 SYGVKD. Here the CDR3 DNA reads TGTGCCATCAGTGATCGGATTGAAGCTTTCTTT. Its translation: CAISDRIEAFF.

CDR3 sequence (DNA): TGTGCCACCAGCAGAGGGGTAGGGGGCTACGGTTACGAGCAGTACTTC. Residues: CATSRGVGGYGYEQYF. The chain employs TRBV15 and TRBJ2-7; the match to TRBD1 covers 7 bases. The V segment lost 1 base and the J segment 4 bases; nucleotides outside the gene matches: 10. The CDR3 is 16 amino acids. Germline CDR1 reads LNHNV; CDR2 reads YYDKDF (reference sequence).

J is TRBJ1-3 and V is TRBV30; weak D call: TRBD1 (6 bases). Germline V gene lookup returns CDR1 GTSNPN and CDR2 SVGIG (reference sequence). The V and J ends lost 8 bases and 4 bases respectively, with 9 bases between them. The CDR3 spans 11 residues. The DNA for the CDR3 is TGTGCCGGGACACCCGGAAACACCATATATTTT. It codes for CAGTPGNTIYF.

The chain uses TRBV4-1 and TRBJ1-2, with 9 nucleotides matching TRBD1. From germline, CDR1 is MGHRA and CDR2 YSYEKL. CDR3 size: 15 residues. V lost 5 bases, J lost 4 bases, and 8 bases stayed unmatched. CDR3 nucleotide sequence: TGCGCCAGCAGCGAACGACAGGGGGATGTCTATGGCTACACCTTC. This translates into CASSERQGDVYGYTF.

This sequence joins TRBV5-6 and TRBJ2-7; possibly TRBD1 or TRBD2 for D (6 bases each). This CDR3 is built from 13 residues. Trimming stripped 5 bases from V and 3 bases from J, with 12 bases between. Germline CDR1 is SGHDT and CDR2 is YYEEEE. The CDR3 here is CASSIGGGYEQYF. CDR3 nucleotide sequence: TGTGCCAGCAGTATAGGGGGAGGCTACGAGCAGTACTTC.

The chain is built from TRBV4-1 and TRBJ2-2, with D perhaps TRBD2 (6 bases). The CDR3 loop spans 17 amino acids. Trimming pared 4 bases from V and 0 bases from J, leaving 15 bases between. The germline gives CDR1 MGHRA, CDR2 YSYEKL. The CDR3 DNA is TGCGCCAGCAGCCCGAGGGCAGGAGGGGCGAACACCGGGGAGCTGTTTTTT. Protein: CASSPRAGGANTGELFF.

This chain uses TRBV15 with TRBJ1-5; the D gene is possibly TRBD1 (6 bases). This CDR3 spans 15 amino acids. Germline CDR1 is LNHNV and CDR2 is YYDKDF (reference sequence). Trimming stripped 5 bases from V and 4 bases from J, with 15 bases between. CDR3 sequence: CATSWGGGQNQPQHF. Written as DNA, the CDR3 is TGTGCCACCAGCTGGGGTGGGGGGCAGAATCAGCCCCAGCATTTT.

The CDR3, as DNA: TGTGCCAGCAGCCTTCTCCGGGGACAGCCCCAGCATTTT. This gives the protein CASSLLRGQPQHF. J is TRBJ1-5 and V is TRBV6-5; no definite D call. This CDR3 contains 13 residues. Trimming shortened V by 6 bases and J by 7 bases, and 13 bases separated the two germline ends. Germline loops: CDR1 MNHEY, CDR2 SVGAGI.

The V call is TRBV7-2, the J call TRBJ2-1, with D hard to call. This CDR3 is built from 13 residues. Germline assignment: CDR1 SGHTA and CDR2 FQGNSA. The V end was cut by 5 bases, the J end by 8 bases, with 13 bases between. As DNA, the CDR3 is TGTGCCAGCAGCCTCCACCCTAGGGATGAGCAGTTCTTC. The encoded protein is CASSLHPRDEQFF.

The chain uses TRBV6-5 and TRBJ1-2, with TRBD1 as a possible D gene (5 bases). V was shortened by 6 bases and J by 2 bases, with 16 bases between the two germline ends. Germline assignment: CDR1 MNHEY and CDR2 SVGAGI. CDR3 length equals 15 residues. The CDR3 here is CASSGWGVGNYGYTF. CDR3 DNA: TGTGCCAGCAGCGGATGGGGGGTCGGGAACTATGGCTACACCTTC.

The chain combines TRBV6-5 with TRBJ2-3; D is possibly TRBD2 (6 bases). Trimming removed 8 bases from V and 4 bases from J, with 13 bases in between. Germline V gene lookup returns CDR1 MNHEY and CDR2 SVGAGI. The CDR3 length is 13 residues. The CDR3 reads CASGEWGADTQYF. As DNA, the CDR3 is TGTGCCAGCGGGGAGTGGGGGGCAGATACGCAGTATTTT.

CDR3 residues: CASSFWSDRSNEKLFF. In DNA, the CDR3 is TGTGCCAGCAGCTTTTGGTCGGACAGGAGTAATGAAAAACTGTTTTTT. This chain uses TRBV5-6 with TRBJ1-4, with TRBD1 identical over 7 bases. J lost 4 bases, V lost 2 bases, and 8 bases had no gene match. The CDR3 extends over 16 amino acids. CDR1 is SGHDT and CDR2 is YYEEEE in the germline V gene.

The CDR3 sequence: CASSLARLKGYTF. CDR3 DNA sequence: TGTGCCAGCAGTCTTGCACGTCTCAAAGGCTACACCTTC. V is TRBV13 and J is TRBJ1-2; D remains unclear. CDR1 is PRHDT and CDR2 is FYEKMQ in the germline V gene (reference sequence). The length of the CDR3 is 13 residues. Trimming stripped 6 bases from V and 8 bases from J, with 16 bases between.

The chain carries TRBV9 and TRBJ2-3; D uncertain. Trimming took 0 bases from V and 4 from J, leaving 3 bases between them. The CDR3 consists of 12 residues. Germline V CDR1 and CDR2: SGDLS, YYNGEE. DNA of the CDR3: TGTGCCAGCAGCGTAGGATCAGATACGCAGTATTTT. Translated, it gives CASSVGSDTQYF.

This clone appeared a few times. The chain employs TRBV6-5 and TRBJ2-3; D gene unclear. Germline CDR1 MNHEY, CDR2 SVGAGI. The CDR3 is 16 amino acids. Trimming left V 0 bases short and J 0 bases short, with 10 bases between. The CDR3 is CASSYSSPGSTDTQYF. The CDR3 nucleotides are TGTGCCAGCAGTTACTCATCCCCTGGGAGCACAGATACGCAGTATTTT.

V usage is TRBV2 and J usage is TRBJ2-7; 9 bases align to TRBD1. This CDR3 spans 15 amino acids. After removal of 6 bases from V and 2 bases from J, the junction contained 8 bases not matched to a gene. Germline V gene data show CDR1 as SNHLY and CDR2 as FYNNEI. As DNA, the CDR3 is TGTGCCAGCAGGACCCCGACAGGGGGTACCTACGAGCAGTACTTC. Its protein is CASRTPTGGTYEQYF.

The CDR3 sequence: CSGGGGAEAFF. DNA of the CDR3: TGCAGCGGAGGGGGAGGGGCTGAAGCTTTCTTT. The chain recombines TRBV29-1 with TRBJ1-1; the D gene is possibly TRBD1 (6 bases). Deletions cut 7 bases from V and 6 bases from J, with 12 bases between. The CDR3 spans 11 residues. CDR1 SQVTM and CDR2 ANQGSEA come from the germline V gene.

The CDR3 DNA is TGTGCCAGCAGTGATGGGGAGAACTATGGCTACACCTTC. It translates to CASSDGENYGYTF. The rearrangement links TRBV6-4 to TRBJ1-2; D unresolved. The germline CDR1 and CDR2 sequences are MRHNA and SNTAGT. CDR3 size: 13 residues. The ends were cut back, 3 bases at V and 2 bases at J, with 7 bases in the middle.

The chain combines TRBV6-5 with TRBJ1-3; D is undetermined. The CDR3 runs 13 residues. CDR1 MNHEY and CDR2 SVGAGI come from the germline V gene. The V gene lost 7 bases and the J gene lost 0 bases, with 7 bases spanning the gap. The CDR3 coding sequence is TGTGCCAGCATGGGAGACTCTGGAAACACCATATATTTT. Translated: CASMGDSGNTIYF.

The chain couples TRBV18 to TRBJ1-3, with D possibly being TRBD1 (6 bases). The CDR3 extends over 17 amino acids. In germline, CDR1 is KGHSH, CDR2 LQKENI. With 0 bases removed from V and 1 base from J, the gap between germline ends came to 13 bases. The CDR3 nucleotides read TGTGCCAGCTCACCACCGGGGGGGCCCAAATCTGGAAACACCATATATTTT. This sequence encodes CASSPPGGPKSGNTIYF.

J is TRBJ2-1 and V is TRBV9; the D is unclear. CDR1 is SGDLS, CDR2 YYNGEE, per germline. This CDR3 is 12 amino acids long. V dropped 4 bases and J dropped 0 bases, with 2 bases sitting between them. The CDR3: CASSPSYNEQFF. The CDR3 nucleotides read TGTGCCAGCAGCCCCTCCTACAATGAGCAGTTCTTC.

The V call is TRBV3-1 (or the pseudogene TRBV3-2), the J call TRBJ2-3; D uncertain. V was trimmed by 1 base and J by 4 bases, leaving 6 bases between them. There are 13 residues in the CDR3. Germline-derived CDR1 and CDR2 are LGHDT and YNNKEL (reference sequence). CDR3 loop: CASSQAFPDTQYF. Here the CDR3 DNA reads TGTGCCAGCAGCCAAGCTTTCCCAGATACGCAGTATTTT.

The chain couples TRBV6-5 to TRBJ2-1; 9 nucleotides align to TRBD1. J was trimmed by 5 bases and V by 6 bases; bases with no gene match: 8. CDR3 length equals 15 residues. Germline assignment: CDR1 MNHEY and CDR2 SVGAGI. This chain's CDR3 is CASSRGQGINNEQFF. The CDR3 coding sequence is TGTGCCAGCAGCAGGGGACAGGGTATCAACAATGAGCAGTTCTTC.